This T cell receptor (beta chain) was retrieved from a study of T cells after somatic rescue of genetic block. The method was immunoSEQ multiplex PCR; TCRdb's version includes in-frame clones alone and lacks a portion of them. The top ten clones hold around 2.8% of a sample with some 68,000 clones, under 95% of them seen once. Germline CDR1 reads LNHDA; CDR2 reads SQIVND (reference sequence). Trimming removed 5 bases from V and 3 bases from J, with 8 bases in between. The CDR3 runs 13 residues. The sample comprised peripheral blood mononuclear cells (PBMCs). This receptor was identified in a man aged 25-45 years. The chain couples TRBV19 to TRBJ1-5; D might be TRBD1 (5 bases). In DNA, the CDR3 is TGTGCCAGTAGTCTACAGGACAATCAGCCCCAGCATTTT. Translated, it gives CASSLQDNQPQHF.